This T cell receptor (beta chain) comes out of a study of Ad26.COV2.S vaccination and SARS-CoV-2 variants. Across the whole study: In the COV1001 trial, the donor was in the Ad26.COV2.S arm. In the study, Ad26.COV2.S was injected intramuscularly once, or twice 56 days apart.

Sequencing was performed with immunoSEQ multiplex PCR; in TCRdb, only in-frame clones are kept and a portion is missing. The sample contains more than 350,000 clones, 90% of which appear only once. The treatment: 15 to 20 received Ad26.COV2.S at low or high dose, single or two shots; 5 received placebo; per-sample allocation not given. Samples analyzed were those drawn on day 63 after the first vaccine or placebo injection. The CDR3 covers 15 residues. V was cut by 1 base and J by 1 base, with 10 bases left in between. CDR1 is SEHNR and CDR2 is FQNEAQ in the germline V gene (reference sequence). The TCR sequence derives from a person between 18 and 65 years old who received the Ad26.COV2.S COVID-19 vaccine or a placebo. The source was peripheral blood, collected in a trial of Ad26.COV2.S vaccine versus placebo. The chain recombines TRBV7-9 with TRBJ2-5; D may correspond to TRBD1 or TRBD2 (5 bases each). In DNA, the CDR3 is TGTGCCAGCAGCTTAGAAGGGACGGCCCAAGAGACCCAGTACTTC. Encoded protein: CASSLEGTAQETQYF.